The present entry profiles one T cell receptor (beta chain) with its context. Its antigen remains unknown. This sample stems from a study of T cell responses to AZD1222 COVID-19 vaccine. Study context: Second-dose schedules of about 4 or about 12 weeks were combined.

CDR3 length: 14 residues. Germline assignment: CDR1 LNHDA and CDR2 SQIVND (reference sequence). V shed 6 bases and J shed 0 bases, with 11 bases lying between them. This table comes from immunoSEQ multiplex PCR, and its TCRdb copy is limited to in-frame clones, with some not included. The profile shows around 97,000 clones, 80% to 90% of them singletons. Study results and caveats: Just 5 or 6 AZD1222 recipients tested seropositive at baseline.

This receptor was taken from an adult in good health. The starting material was peripheral blood, obtained on day 0 of AZD1222 vaccination. The gene calls are TRBV19 and TRBJ1-1; D remains ambiguous. CDR3 sequence: CASSDTPMNTEAFF. The CDR3, as DNA: TGTGCCAGTAGCGACACTCCGATGAACACTGAAGCTTTCTTT.